This record looks at one T cell receptor beta chain sequence and its context. Primers: 60 Vbeta forward and 13 Jbeta reverse. Sequencing used immunoSEQ multiplex PCR; TCRdb keeps in-frame clones, though not all of them. This table has approximately 52,000 clones, over 55% appearing once. The CDR3 runs to 18 residues. Germline V gene sequence: CDR1 SGHVS, CDR2 FNYEAQ. J lost 5 bases, V lost 0 bases, and 11 bases had no gene match. This specimen belongs to a study of cytomegalovirus exposure and HLA in healthy donors. The chain employs TRBV7-6 and TRBJ1-1, with 11 bases lining up with TRBD1. This clonotype originated in a man aged 35 to 55 in good health and CMV-seropositive. The sequenced material came from PBMCs. CDR3 sequence: CASSLANLGTGGRTEAFF. CDR3 DNA: TGTGCCAGCAGCTTAGCCAATTTAGGGACAGGGGGTAGGACTGAAGCTTTCTTT.